This T cell receptor beta chain was profiled in a study of brain T cells in children with intractable seizures. Study results and caveats: Patients' HCMV serostatus was unknown; virus specificity rests on CDR3 similarity alone.

This clone was seen just once. Its antigen is currently unknown. Trimming cost V 2 bases and J 8 bases, with 12 bases left between them. The CDR3 totals 13 residues. In germline, CDR1 is LGHDT, CDR2 YNNKEL (reference sequence). Profiling relied on immunoSEQ multiplex PCR, and the TCRdb table lists in-frame clones only, not all of them. The sample contains about 41,000 clones, 80% to 95% of which appear only once. Surgery cases with the highest brain T cell transcript signatures were chosen for sequencing. Patients received at least one anti-epileptic drug before surgery. This receptor was taken from a girl aged 2-10 years with tuberous sclerosis and intractable seizures. The chain has TRBV3-1 (or the pseudogene TRBV3-2) and TRBJ1-1, with unresolved D. Specimen: peripheral blood, collected at surgery. CDR3 region: CASSQLEGPEAFF. In nucleotides, the CDR3 is TGTGCCAGCAGCCAATTAGAAGGGCCCGAAGCTTTCTTT.